This T cell receptor beta chain was sequenced during a study of T-cell reconstitution after alpha-beta-depleted transplantation in children. V lost 5 bases to trimming and J lost 6 bases, with 14 bases between them. The CDR3 contains 13 residues. This clonotype has more than one count but fewer than ten. The TCRbeta library incorporated unique molecular identifiers. TCRdb re-called the PCR reads through MiXCR, storing one row per CDR3 protein. The sample contains approximately 210,000 distinct CDR3 sequences, under 20% of which appear only once. The source of this sequence is a male patient aged 2 to 10 who had a stem cell transplant for acute lymphoblastic leukemia, so the T cells may come from the graft donor. The chain links TRBV12-3 or TRBV12-4 to TRBJ2-7; D might be TRBD2 (5 bases). Material: PBMCs, mostly from graft donor cells, obtained 360 days after TCRalphabeta/CD19-depleted stem cell transplant. The CDR3 region is CASSNRDAGEQYF. In nucleotides, the CDR3 is TGTGCCAGCAGTAACCGGGATGCTGGCGAGCAGTACTTC.